The rows below give T cell receptor beta chains drawn from one sample of a study of cytomegalovirus exposure and HLA in healthy donors. Generated by immunoSEQ multiplex PCR, the TCRdb table keeps only in-frame clones and is missing some. The sample records around 180,000 clones, over 65% being singletons. Sequencing was carried out using PBMCs. The receptors stem from a woman between 25 and 40 years old in good health and CMV-seropositive. Each CDR3 is given with its conserved first and last residue. The D gene is left open where the match is weak. Clone size is given for some rows only: seen once, a few or many times, or a class if the clone is expanded.

CDR3nt	CDR3aa	d_gene	v_gene	abundance	j_gene
TGTGCCAGCAGCTACAACCGGGGGGCTTCCGGAAACACCATATATTTT	CASSYNRGASGNTIYF	.	TRBV5-4	.	TRBJ1-3
TGTGCCAGCAGTTTAGACGCCGGGACTAGCGTTTACGAGCAGTACTTC	CASSLDAGTSVYEQYF	TRBD2	TRBV27	few	TRBJ2-7
TGTGCCAGCAGCCCCAGGACAGGGGCGGACTATGGCTACACCTTC	CASSPRTGADYGYTF	TRBD1	TRBV11-2	.	TRBJ1-2
TGTGCCTGGAGGCCGGGCGGGGGGGCCCAGTACTTC	CAWRPGGGAQYF	TRBD2	TRBV30	.	TRBJ2-5
TGTGCCAGCAGCTTGGGGCAGGGGCCCCAAGAGACCCAGTACTTC	CASSLGQGPQETQYF	.	TRBV5-4	.	TRBJ2-5
TGTGCCAGCAGCTTCAAGACAGGGAGCTCCTACGAGCAGTACTTC	CASSFKTGSSYEQYF	TRBD1	TRBV5-4	.	TRBJ2-7
TGTGCCAGCAGTTTTTCCCGGACAGGGCCCTACGAGCAGTACTTC	CASSFSRTGPYEQYF	TRBD1	TRBV27	few	TRBJ2-7
TGTGCCAGCAGTGATAAGACAGTAGGGGGAAACACCATATATTTT	CASSDKTVGGNTIYF	.	TRBV2	.	TRBJ1-3
TGTGCCTGGACCCCCTTTTCGCAGGGGAGTGAAAAACTGTTTTTT	CAWTPFSQGSEKLFF	.	TRBV30	once	TRBJ1-4
TGTGCCAGCAGCGACAGCCGGACAGGGTTAGGTAATGAAAAACTGTTTTTT	CASSDSRTGLGNEKLFF	TRBD1	TRBV13	.	TRBJ1-4
TGCGCCAGCAGCTTGGCGCCGGGAGTGGCAGAGACCCAGTACTTC	CASSLAPGVAETQYF	.	TRBV5-1	.	TRBJ2-5
TGCGCCAGCAGCATCGGGACAGGAGATAATCAGCCCCAGCATTTT	CASSIGTGDNQPQHF	TRBD1	TRBV5-1	many	TRBJ1-5
TGTGCCAGCAGCCTTGCGGTATACAATGAGCAGTTCTTC	CASSLAVYNEQFF	.	TRBV11-2	once	TRBJ2-1
TGTGCCAGCAGCTCAGAGTTAGCGGGAGGAGAGACCCAGTACTTC	CASSSELAGGETQYF	TRBD2	TRBV7-2	once	TRBJ2-5
TGTGCCAGCAGTGGGACAGGGGTTGGCATTCAGTACTTC	CASSGTGVGIQYF	TRBD1	TRBV6-1	.	TRBJ2-4
TGTGCCAGCAGCCAAGTACGGGAAAAACTGTTTTTT	CASSQVREKLFF	.	TRBV14	.	TRBJ1-4
TGTGCCAGCGGGACAAACGAAAACACCATATATTTT	CASGTNENTIYF	.	TRBV6-1	.	TRBJ1-3
TGTGCCAGCAGTACGAAAACAGGGGTTTTTTCGTACGAGCAGTACTTC	CASSTKTGVFSYEQYF	TRBD1	TRBV27	.	TRBJ2-7
TGCGCCAGCAGCCAAGTTAGCGGGAGGACCGGGGAGCTGTTTTTT	CASSQVSGRTGELFF	TRBD2	TRBV4-1	.	TRBJ2-2
TGTGCCAGCAGCCCTGGGGGGGCTGGCCAGTTGCAAAAACTGTTTTTT	CASSPGGAGQLQKLFF	.	TRBV11-3	few	TRBJ1-4
TGTGCCAGCAGTAGACAGGGGGCTGGGGCCAACGTCCTGACTTTC	CASSRQGAGANVLTF	TRBD1	TRBV6-5	.	TRBJ2-6
TGTGCCAGCAGACCGACAGGGTCTTATCAGCCCCAGCATTTT	CASRPTGSYQPQHF	TRBD1	TRBV27	.	TRBJ1-5
TGTGCCAGCAGCCTGGGACTAGCGGACCAAGAGACCCAGTACTTC	CASSLGLADQETQYF	TRBD2	TRBV6-4	few	TRBJ2-5
TGTGCCAGCAGCACACACAAAACAGGGGGCAGGGTCCCTGGAAACACCATATATTTT	CASSTHKTGGRVPGNTIYF	TRBD1	TRBV11-2	few	TRBJ1-3
TGCGCCAGCAGCTTCGAGCACGGGACCTACGAGCAGTACTTC	CASSFEHGTYEQYF	.	TRBV5-1	.	TRBJ2-7
TGTGCCAGCAGCTTCTCCTTCGACACCTCGAACACCGGGGAGCTGTTTTTT	CASSFSFDTSNTGELFF	.	TRBV11-3	.	TRBJ2-2
TGCAGCTTCAGAGGGGGTGGCACTGAAGCTTTCTTT	CSFRGGGTEAFF	.	TRBV29-1	.	TRBJ1-1
TGTGCCAGCAGCTTAGGCCAGGGGAGGGCTGGGGCCAACGTCCTGACTTTC	CASSLGQGRAGANVLTF	.	TRBV7-3	few	TRBJ2-6
TGTGCCAGTAGTATAGGGGGGGGGCTACAAGAGACCCAGTACTTC	CASSIGGGLQETQYF	.	TRBV19	.	TRBJ2-5
TGTGCCAGCAGTTTGGGCAGCTCCTACGAGCAGTACTTC	CASSLGSSYEQYF	.	TRBV28	.	TRBJ2-7
TGTGCCAGCAGTTTAGGTGGGGCATCACGGCGGTACTTC	CASSLGGASRRYF	.	TRBV27	once	TRBJ2-7
TGTGCCTGGAGTGTATCGGGGGGCCCCACAGATACGCAGTATTTT	CAWSVSGGPTDTQYF	.	TRBV30	.	TRBJ2-3
TGTGCCAGCAGCTTTGGCTTCTTCACAGATACGCAGTATTTT	CASSFGFFTDTQYF	.	TRBV7-9	.	TRBJ2-3
TGTGCCAGCTCACGAGGACTAGCGGGAGAGATCACAGATACGCAGTATTTT	CASSRGLAGEITDTQYF	TRBD2	TRBV18	.	TRBJ2-3
TGTGCCAGCAGTGAAAGAGAGGGCAATCAGCCCCAGCATTTT	CASSEREGNQPQHF	.	TRBV2	.	TRBJ1-5
TGTGCCAGTAGTTTGGGACAGTTCGACGAGCAGTACTTC	CASSLGQFDEQYF	TRBD1	TRBV19	few	TRBJ2-7
TGTGCCAGCAGTTCCGAACCGGGAGGGGATGAAAAACTGTTTTTT	CASSSEPGGDEKLFF	.	TRBV11-3	few	TRBJ1-4
TGTGCCAGCAGTTTCCAGGGGCGGGAGCAGTACTTC	CASSFQGREQYF	.	TRBV27	.	TRBJ2-7
TGTGCCAGCAGTCGTTCCGCGGGAAACTCTGGAAACACCATATATTTT	CASSRSAGNSGNTIYF	.	TRBV19	.	TRBJ1-3
TGTGCCAGCAGCCAATCCCCCCACGAGCAGTACTTC	CASSQSPHEQYF	.	TRBV11-1	.	TRBJ2-7
TGTGCCAGCAGTCAGGGAGGTTTCTCAGGGAGGATTCATGGCTACACCTTC	CASSQGGFSGRIHGYTF	.	TRBV28	.	TRBJ1-2
TGTGCCAGCAGTTACTCGGCGGGACAGGCCTCCTACGAGCAGTACTTC	CASSYSAGQASYEQYF	TRBD1	TRBV6-5	.	TRBJ2-7
TGCGCCAGCAGCCAAGATAACAGAGTCACTGAAGCTTTCTTT	CASSQDNRVTEAFF	.	TRBV4-3	.	TRBJ1-1
TGTGCCAGCACCCACACAGGGGGGTTCGCTGAAGCTTTCTTT	CASTHTGGFAEAFF	TRBD1	TRBV7-8	.	TRBJ1-1
TGTGCCATCAGTATATCCGGGACCTACGAGCAGTACTTC	CAISISGTYEQYF	.	TRBV10-3	.	TRBJ2-7
TGTGCCAGCAGGACAGAAACCAATCAGCCCCAGCATTTT	CASRTETNQPQHF	.	TRBV6-1	.	TRBJ1-5
TGTGCCAGTAGATTTCGGGACAGTCGGGGTAGTTCTCTTAACACTGAAGCTTTCTTT	CASRFRDSRGSSLNTEAFF	TRBD1	TRBV19	.	TRBJ1-1
TGTGCCAGCAAGGGGACTAATCAGCCCCAGCATTTT	CASKGTNQPQHF	.	TRBV21-1	.	TRBJ1-5
TGTGCCAGCAGTGACTCGGTAACTTACGCAGGTTACAATGAGCAGTTCTTC	CASSDSVTYAGYNEQFF	.	TRBV6-4	few	TRBJ2-1
TGTGCCAGCAGCAGAAAACGACAGGGGGCTAATGAGCAGTTCTTC	CASSRKRQGANEQFF	TRBD1	TRBV6-1	once	TRBJ2-1
TGTGCCAGCAGCCCGCTGGTTGGCAGGGATTACGAGCAGTACTTC	CASSPLVGRDYEQYF	.	TRBV5-4	.	TRBJ2-7
TGCGCCAGCAGCCAACCCACTAGAACCGGGGAGCTGTTTTTT	CASSQPTRTGELFF	.	TRBV4-1	.	TRBJ2-2
TGCAGCGTTCCTAGTGACAGCCCCTACGAGCAGTACTTC	CSVPSDSPYEQYF	.	TRBV29-1	.	TRBJ2-7
TGTGCCAGCAGTGGACAGGCAATCTATGGCTACACCTTC	CASSGQAIYGYTF	.	TRBV2	.	TRBJ1-2